The rows below give T cell receptor beta chains drawn from one sample of a study of Graves' ophthalmopathy and Graves' hyperthyroidism. TCRdb independently ran MiXCR on the multiplex PCR reads; one entry per CDR3 protein. This table has 200,000 to 300,000 distinct CDR3 sequences, around 50% appearing once. Sequenced input: peripheral blood. Receptors were obtained from an adult man with Graves' ophthalmopathy. The CDR3 runs from the conserved cysteine through the conserved F or W. The order of the fields is V gene, CDR3 protein.

TRBV7-6 | CASSLGRDSHHQETQYF
TRBV28 | CASTKRAGTRETQYF
TRBV7-3 | CASSPRQGSEQYF
TRBV4-1 | CASSQEIRSSYEQYF
TRBV20-1 | CSAKEVNSNQPQHF
TRBV4-1 | CASRRLAGQETQYF
TRBV6-1 | CASSESGVRGELFF
TRBV5-1 | CASSPGPLSSGNTIYF
TRBV9 | CASSFGLNEQYF
TRBV12-3/TRBV12-4 | CASSSVRRDGELFF
TRBV19 | CASTRQGPYSMNTEAFF
TRBV10-3 | CAISGRLSGQGHAETQYF
TRBV14 | CASSRSPGQSSSYTF
TRBV6-5 | CAGSYGQNTGELFF
TRBV5-1 | CASRVGQGDSPLHF
TRBV9 | CASSVDSGLTQETQYF
TRBV3-1 | CASSQRRQRDEQYF
TRBV10-3 | CAISETTTTYGYTF
TRBV24-1 | CATSRTGTETQYF
TRBV19 | CASSIEPPYEQYF
TRBV7-9 | CASSPGLAGRSGANVLTF
TRBV20-1 | CSARDPGKTEAFF
TRBV20-1 | CSASADQTEPDGAFF
TRBV12-3/TRBV12-4 | CATLTSGGEQYF
TRBV2 | CASSPGQGHSNQPQHF
TRBV7-6 | CASSLAPYRVWEQYF
TRBV29-1 | CSVEDRAGRDEKLFF
TRBV24-1 | CATSDYTGTQETQYF
TRBV10-3 | CATGISRDYEQYF
TRBV29-1 | CSAEVQEGDTQYF